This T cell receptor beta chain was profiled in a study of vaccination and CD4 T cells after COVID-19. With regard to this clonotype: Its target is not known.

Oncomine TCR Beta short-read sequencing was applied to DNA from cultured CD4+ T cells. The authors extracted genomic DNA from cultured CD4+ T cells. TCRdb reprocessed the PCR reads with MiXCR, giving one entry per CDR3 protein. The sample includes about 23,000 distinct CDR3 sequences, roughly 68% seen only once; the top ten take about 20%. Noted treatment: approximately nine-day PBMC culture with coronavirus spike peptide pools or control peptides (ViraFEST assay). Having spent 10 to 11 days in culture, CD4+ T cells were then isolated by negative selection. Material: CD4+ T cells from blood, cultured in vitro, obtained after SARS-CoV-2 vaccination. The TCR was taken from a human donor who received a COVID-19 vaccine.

CDR3 sequence reads: CASSARGVNTGELFF. CDR3 sequence (DNA): TGTGCTAGCTCGGCTAGGGGGGTGAACACCGGGGAGCTGTTTTTT. V usage is TRBV12-5 and J usage is TRBJ2-2, with D perhaps TRBD1 or TRBD2 (6 bases each). The CDR3 has 15 residues. V was pared by 9 bases and J by 1 base, with 15 bases between. Germline V gene lookup returns CDR1 LGHNT and CDR2 FRNRAP.